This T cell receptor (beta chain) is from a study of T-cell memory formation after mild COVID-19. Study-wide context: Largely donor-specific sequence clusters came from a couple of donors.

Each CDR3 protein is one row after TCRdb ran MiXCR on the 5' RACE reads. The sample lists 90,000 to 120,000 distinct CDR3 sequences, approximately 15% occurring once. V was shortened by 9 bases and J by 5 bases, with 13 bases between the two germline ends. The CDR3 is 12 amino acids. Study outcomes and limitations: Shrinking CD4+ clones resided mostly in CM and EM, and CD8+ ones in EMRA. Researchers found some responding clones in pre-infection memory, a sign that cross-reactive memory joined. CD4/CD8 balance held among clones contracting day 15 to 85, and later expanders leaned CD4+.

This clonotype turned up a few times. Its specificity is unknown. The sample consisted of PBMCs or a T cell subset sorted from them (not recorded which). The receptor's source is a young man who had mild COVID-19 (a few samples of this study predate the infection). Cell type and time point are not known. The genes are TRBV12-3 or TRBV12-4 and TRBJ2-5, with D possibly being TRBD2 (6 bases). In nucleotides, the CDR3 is TGTGCCAGTATGGCTGGAGGGGAGACCCAGTACTTC. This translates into CASMAGGETQYF.